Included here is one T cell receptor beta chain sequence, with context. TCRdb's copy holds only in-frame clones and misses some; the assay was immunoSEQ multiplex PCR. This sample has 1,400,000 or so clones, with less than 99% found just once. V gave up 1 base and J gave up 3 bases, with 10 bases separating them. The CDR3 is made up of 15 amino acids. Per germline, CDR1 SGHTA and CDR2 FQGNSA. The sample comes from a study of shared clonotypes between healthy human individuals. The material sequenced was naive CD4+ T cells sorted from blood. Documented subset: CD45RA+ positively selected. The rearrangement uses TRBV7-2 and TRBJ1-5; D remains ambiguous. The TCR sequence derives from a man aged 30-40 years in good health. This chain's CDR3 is CASSLEVRPNQPQHF. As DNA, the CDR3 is TGTGCCAGCAGCTTAGAGGTCCGGCCCAATCAGCCCCAGCATTTT.